These T cell receptor beta chains were read from a single sample in a study of blood T cell repertoires in COVID-19. The protocol was immunoSEQ multiplex PCR, while the TCRdb copy is restricted to in-frame clones and leaves out a portion. This sample has approximately 76,000 clones, with around 90% found just once. What was sequenced was peripheral blood. The receptors were gathered from a human donor in a cohort sampled during active COVID-19. The CDR3 runs from the conserved cysteine through the conserved F or W. D genes are given only for firm matches. Not every row has a clone size; where given, it reads once, few, many or a size class.

J gene: TRBJ2-7; clone size: .; V gene: TRBV5-4; D gene: TRBD2; CDR3 DNA: TGTGCCAGCAGCTTGGCCACTAGCGGGCCCGGGGGCTCCTACGAGCAGTACTTC; CDR3 protein: CASSLATSGPGGSYEQYF
J gene: TRBJ2-7; clone size: .; V gene: TRBV6-1; D gene: TRBD1; CDR3 DNA: TGTGCCAGCAGTGATTCCACGGACAGGGGCTACGAGCAGTACTTC; CDR3 protein: CASSDSTDRGYEQYF
J gene: TRBJ1-6; clone size: once; V gene: TRBV7-2; D gene: .; CDR3 DNA: TGTGCCAGCAGCTTAGTAGCCCTTAGCTCCTATAATTCACCCCTCCACTTT; CDR3 protein: CASSLVALSSYNSPLHF
J gene: TRBJ1-1; clone size: once; V gene: TRBV10-3; D gene: .; CDR3 DNA: TGTGCCATCAGTGAGGGCAGGGGGAACACTGAAGCTTTCTTT; CDR3 protein: CAISEGRGNTEAFF
J gene: TRBJ2-1; clone size: .; V gene: TRBV11-3; D gene: TRBD1; CDR3 DNA: TGTGCCAGCAGCTCACAGACAGGGCTCAATGAGCAGTTCTTC; CDR3 protein: CASSSQTGLNEQFF
J gene: TRBJ2-6; clone size: .; V gene: TRBV30; D gene: .; CDR3 DNA: TGTGCCTCAACACAGATCCGGTCGGCTGGGGCCAACGTCCTGACTTTC; CDR3 protein: CASTQIRSAGANVLTF
J gene: TRBJ1-2; clone size: .; V gene: TRBV9; D gene: TRBD1; CDR3 DNA: TGTGCCAGCAGCTCACGTCATGGGACAGGGGGAGGCTATGGCTACACCTTC; CDR3 protein: CASSSRHGTGGGYGYTF
J gene: TRBJ2-7; clone size: few; V gene: TRBV27; D gene: .; CDR3 DNA: TGTGCCAGCAGTTCCAATCGGGACGAGCAGTACTTC; CDR3 protein: CASSSNRDEQYF
J gene: TRBJ1-1; clone size: .; V gene: TRBV5-6; D gene: .; CDR3 DNA: TGTGCCAGCAGCTTGGCCGTAAGCCTGAACACTGAAGCTTTCTTT; CDR3 protein: CASSLAVSLNTEAFF
J gene: TRBJ2-7; clone size: .; V gene: TRBV19; D gene: .; CDR3 DNA: TGTGCCAGTAGTATCCCGGGGGACAGTATCGTCGTCTACGAGCAGTACTTC; CDR3 protein: CASSIPGDSIVVYEQYF
J gene: TRBJ2-7; clone size: .; V gene: TRBV5-5; D gene: .; CDR3 DNA: TGTGCCAGCAGCTTGGAGCAGGGGGGATTCTACGAGCAGTACTTC; CDR3 protein: CASSLEQGGFYEQYF
J gene: TRBJ2-7; clone size: .; V gene: TRBV6-5; D gene: TRBD2; CDR3 DNA: TGTGCCAGCAGGCGGACGGGGAGGGACGAGCAGTACTTC; CDR3 protein: CASRRTGRDEQYF
J gene: TRBJ1-2; clone size: .; V gene: TRBV27; D gene: .; CDR3 DNA: TGTGCCAGCAGTTTAAGATGGGGGGGGGACTATGGCTACACCTTC; CDR3 protein: CASSLRWGGDYGYTF
J gene: TRBJ2-7; clone size: .; V gene: TRBV2; D gene: .; CDR3 DNA: TGTGCCAACAAACTGAACCAAGGGGGCTACGAGCAGTACTTC; CDR3 protein: CANKLNQGGYEQYF
J gene: TRBJ1-1; clone size: .; V gene: TRBV9; D gene: .; CDR3 DNA: TGTGCCAGCAGCCCCTGGGGAGGCACTGAAGCTTTCTTT; CDR3 protein: CASSPWGGTEAFF
J gene: TRBJ1-4; clone size: .; V gene: TRBV11-2; D gene: .; CDR3 DNA: TGTGCCAGCAGCTTAGGGGCGGGGATGAGTGAAAAACTGTTTTTT; CDR3 protein: CASSLGAGMSEKLFF
J gene: TRBJ2-5; clone size: .; V gene: TRBV2; D gene: .; CDR3 DNA: TGTGCCAGCAGGGCAGACAGTGCGTACCAAGAGACCCAGTACTTC; CDR3 protein: CASRADSAYQETQYF
J gene: TRBJ1-4; clone size: few; V gene: TRBV7-9; D gene: .; CDR3 DNA: TGTGCCAGCAGCCGCAGTTCTCCTGGCGAAAAACTGTTTTTT; CDR3 protein: CASSRSSPGEKLFF
J gene: TRBJ1-2; clone size: .; V gene: TRBV5-8; D gene: TRBD1; CDR3 DNA: TGTGCCAGCAACATATGGACAGGCTATGGCTACACCTTC; CDR3 protein: CASNIWTGYGYTF
J gene: TRBJ1-4; clone size: once; V gene: TRBV5-1; D gene: .; CDR3 DNA: TGCGCCAGCAGCTTGACAGGTTCAGGAACTAATGAAAAACTGTTTTTT; CDR3 protein: CASSLTGSGTNEKLFF
J gene: TRBJ2-7; clone size: .; V gene: TRBV5-6; D gene: TRBD1; CDR3 DNA: TGTGCCAGCAGCTTAGACAGGGGCTCCTACGAGCAGTACTTC; CDR3 protein: CASSLDRGSYEQYF
J gene: TRBJ1-1; clone size: .; V gene: TRBV7-2; D gene: TRBD1; CDR3 DNA: TGTGCCAGCAGCCCCCAGACAGGGGTGGGCACTGAAGCTTTCTTT; CDR3 protein: CASSPQTGVGTEAFF
J gene: TRBJ1-1; clone size: .; V gene: TRBV11-2; D gene: .; CDR3 DNA: TGTGCCAGCAGCTTATACGCCCAGGGCAGAGAAGCTTTCTTT; CDR3 protein: CASSLYAQGREAFF
J gene: TRBJ1-1; clone size: .; V gene: TRBV30; D gene: .; CDR3 DNA: TGTGCCTGGAGTCCACGGGGGAACACTGAAGCTTTCTTT; CDR3 protein: CAWSPRGNTEAFF